Described below is a single T cell receptor beta chain sequence and its context. The data originate from a study of T cells of healthy individuals. TCRdb reprocessed the 5' RACE reads via MiXCR and lists one record per CDR3 protein. The sample has 95,000 to 100,000 distinct CDR3 sequences, 17% seen once. V was pared by 4 bases and J by 2 bases, with 3 bases of the junction left unmatched. Germline CDR1 LGHDT, CDR2 YNNKEL (reference sequence). This CDR3 is 14 amino acids long. The TCR comes from a human donor in good health. V and J are TRBV3-1 and TRBJ2-7; 9 nucleotides line up with TRBD1. The CDR3 reads CASSPDRGAYEQYF. The CDR3 DNA reads as TGTGCCAGCAGCCCGGACAGGGGAGCCTACGAGCAGTACTTC.